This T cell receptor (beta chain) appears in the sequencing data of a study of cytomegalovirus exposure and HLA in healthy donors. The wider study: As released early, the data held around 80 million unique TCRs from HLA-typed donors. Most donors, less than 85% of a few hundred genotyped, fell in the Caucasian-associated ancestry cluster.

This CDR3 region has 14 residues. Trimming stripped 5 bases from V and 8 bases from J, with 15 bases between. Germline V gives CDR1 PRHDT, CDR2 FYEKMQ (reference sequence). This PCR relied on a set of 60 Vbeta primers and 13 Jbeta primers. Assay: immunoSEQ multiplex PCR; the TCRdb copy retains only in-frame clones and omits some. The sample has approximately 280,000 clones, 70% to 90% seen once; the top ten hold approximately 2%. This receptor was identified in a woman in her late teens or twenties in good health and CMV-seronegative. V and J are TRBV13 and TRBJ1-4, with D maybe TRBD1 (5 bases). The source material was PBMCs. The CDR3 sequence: CASSIGTFGEKLFF. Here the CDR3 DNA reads TGTGCCAGCAGCATCGGGACTTTTGGGGAAAAACTGTTTTTT.